This TCR beta chain emerged from a study of blood T cell repertoires in COVID-19. At the level of the study: Sites across the United States, Italy and Spain contributed samples from acute and convalescent COVID-19.

In the study's own analysis: Amplification of reference gene primers provided the estimated nucleated cell counts. Repertoires were generated with immunoSEQ multiplex PCR, while TCRdb's copy carries only in-frame clones and drops some. From that table come the V and J calls and clone size; the DNA was used to work out D and trimming. This repertoire shows some 110,000 clones, approximately 87% found once; its top ten account for over 2%. The CDR3 has 11 amino acids. Trimming removed 8 bases from V and 5 bases from J, with 6 bases in between. Germline V lookup: CDR1 MNHNY, CDR2 SVGAGI (reference sequence).

Sequenced material: peripheral blood. The V gene is TRBV6-6, the J gene TRBJ2-2, with a possible D match to TRBD2 (6 bases). This clonotype originated in a man younger than 45 with acute or convalescent COVID-19. This CDR3 is CASRGTGELFF. In nucleotides, the CDR3 is TGTGCCAGCCGGGGGACCGGGGAGCTGTTTTTT.